What follows are 18 T cell receptor beta chains derived from one specimen sequenced in a study of vaccination effects on CD4 cells after COVID-19. These receptors have no identified antigens. Before sequencing took place, the ViraFEST assay used viral peptide pools to expand antigen-specific CD4+ T cells. CD4+ T cell isolation took place after approximately 11 days of culture. PCR-confirmed SARS-CoV-2 infection occurred in the person between March and December 2020. Clones were sequenced by immunoSEQ multiplex PCR, and TCRdb holds only the in-frame ones, with some missing. The data contain tens of thousands of clones, about two thirds of them singletons. This specimen was CD4+ T cells from PBMCs cultured with a peptide pool, taken before COVID-19 vaccination. These receptor sequences come from a human donor who had a prior SARS-CoV-2 infection.

The chain is built from TRBV11-3 and TRBJ2-1; TRBD1 matches 12 bases. Germline lookup yields CDR1 SGHNT and CDR2 YENEEA. The CDR3 spans 15 residues. Trimming removed 1 base from V and 9 bases from J; junction bases left unmatched: 4. CDR3 in amino acids: CASSLGGQGAGEQFF. CDR3 bases: TGTGCCAGCAGCTTAGGGGGACAGGGGGCCGGTGAGCAGTTCTTC.

As DNA, the CDR3 is TGTGCCAGCAGTTGGGGGTCTGGAAACACCATATATTTT. Amino acid sequence: CASSWGSGNTIYF. The V gene is TRBV12-3 or TRBV12-4, the J gene TRBJ1-3, with a tentative D call TRBD1 (5 bases). The CDR3 contains 13 residues. Trimming took 4 bases from V and 1 from J, leaving 5 bases between them.

J is TRBJ2-2 and V is TRBV12-3 or TRBV12-4; a possible D gene is TRBD2 (5 bases). V was clipped by 10 bases and J by 7 bases, with 13 bases between them. This CDR3 is 12 amino acids long. This CDR3 reads CATGIVIGELFF. For the CDR3, the DNA is TGTGCCACCGGGATTGTGATCGGGGAGCTGTTTTTT.

CDR3 coding DNA: TGTGCCAGCAGCGCATGGGGGATGAGCTCCTACAATGAGCAGTTCTTC. Translation: CASSAWGMSSYNEQFF. The chain carries TRBV9 and TRBJ2-1; tentatively, D is TRBD1 or TRBD2 (5 bases each). Trimming removed 3 bases from V and 0 bases from J, with 13 bases in between. Germline V lookup: CDR1 SGDLS, CDR2 YYNGEE. The CDR3 runs 16 residues. Full variable domain (outside the CDR3, taken from reference TRBV9 and TRBJ2-1): DSGVTQTPKHLITATGQRVTLRCSPRSGDLSVYWYQQSLDQGLQFLIQYYNGEERAKGNILERFSAQQFPDLHSELNLSSLELGDSALYFCASSAWGMSSYNEQFFGPGTRLTVL.

The V call is TRBV11-2, the J call TRBJ2-5, with D unresolved. The CDR3 totals 16 residues. The germline V gene has CDR1 SGHAT and CDR2 FQNNGV. The V and J ends lost 3 bases and 5 bases respectively, with 19 bases between them. CDR3 amino acids: CASSLRAGVFGETQYF. The CDR3 DNA sequence: TGTGCCAGCAGCTTGCGTGCAGGAGTGTTTGGGGAGACCCAGTACTTC. Full variable domain (remainder filled in from reference TRBV11-2 and TRBJ2-5): EAGVAQSPRYKIIEKRQSVAFWCNPISGHATLYWYQQILGQGPKLLIQFQNNGVVDDSQLPKDRFSAERLKGVDSTLKIQPAKLEDSAVYLCASSLRAGVFGETQYFGPGTRLLVL.

V gene TRBV2 combines with J gene TRBJ1-5; TRBD1 might be the D (5 bases). With 6 bases removed from V and 2 bases from J, the gap between germline ends came to 5 bases. CDR1 is SNHLY, CDR2 FYNNEI, per germline. The CDR3 consists of 12 residues. The CDR3 sequence is CASRQGNQPQHF. CDR3 nucleotides: TGTGCCAGCAGACAGGGCAATCAGCCCCAGCATTTT.

This chain uses TRBV7-3 with TRBJ1-5, with 9 nucleotides matching TRBD1. V was pared by 8 bases and J by 6 bases, with 14 bases of the junction left unmatched. Germline CDR1 reads SGHTA; CDR2 reads FQGTGA. The CDR3 contains 16 residues. For the CDR3, the DNA is TGTGCCAGCCCCTTAAAAGGACAGGGGACACCTCAGCCCCAGCATTTT. Protein sequence: CASPLKGQGTPQPQHF.

This chain joins TRBV7-9 and TRBJ2-3, with a tentative D call TRBD1 (6 bases). The CDR3 totals 14 residues. V lost 8 bases to trimming and J lost 5 bases, with 17 bases between them. In germline, CDR1 is SEHNR, CDR2 FQNEAQ (reference sequence). The CDR3 region has the DNA TGTGCCAGCCCAATTGACGGGACACTAGATACGCAGTATTTT. Translating gives CASPIDGTLDTQYF.

The chain carries TRBV6-4 and TRBJ1-1; TRBD1 might be the D (6 bases). The CDR3 extends over 17 amino acids. V lost 0 bases and J 5 bases, leaving 19 bases between the germline ends. Germline V gives CDR1 MRHNA, CDR2 SNTAGT. The CDR3 sequence: CASSDSKEAPGDTEAFF. CDR3 nucleotide sequence: TGTGCCAGCAGTGACTCGAAAGAGGCTCCAGGGGATACTGAAGCTTTCTTT.

This clone showed up just once. The chain has TRBV12-3 or TRBV12-4 and TRBJ1-2; 7 bases match TRBD1. V was pared by 5 bases and J by 8 bases, with 8 bases of the junction left unmatched. The CDR3 sequence is 13 residues long. CDR3 region: CASSAQGQWGYTF. CDR3 bases: TGTGCCAGCAGTGCGCAGGGACAGTGGGGCTACACCTTC.

The J gene is TRBJ2-3, the V gene TRBV7-9; possible D gene TRBD2, 6 bases. This CDR3 has 16 amino acids. Trimming shortened V by 1 base and J by 1 base, and 12 bases separated the two germline ends. Per the germline V gene, CDR1 is SEHNR and CDR2 is FQNEAQ (reference sequence). The CDR3 region is CASSLGASVGTDTQYF. DNA for the CDR3: TGTGCCAGCAGCTTAGGAGCTAGCGTAGGCACAGATACGCAGTATTTT.

CDR3 amino acids: CASSRNNEQFF. Here the CDR3 DNA reads TGTGCCAGCAGTAGAAACAATGAGCAGTTCTTC. The chain uses TRBV2 and TRBJ2-1; D uncertain. The CDR3 is 11 amino acids. With 5 bases removed from V and 5 bases from J, the gap between germline ends came to 4 bases. Germline V gene data show CDR1 as SNHLY and CDR2 as FYNNEI.

The genes are TRBV10-3 and TRBJ2-3, with D possibly matching TRBD2 (5 bases). CDR1 and CDR2 (germline): ENHRY, SYGVKD. Trimming removed 0 bases at V and 1 base at J, with 17 bases between. The CDR3 length is 18 residues. CDR3 coding DNA: TGTGCCATCAGTGAGTCTATGAGGCTAGCCCATGGCACAGATACGCAGTATTTT. Amino acids: CAISESMRLAHGTDTQYF.

The gene calls are TRBV5-1 and TRBJ2-7; no reliable D call. The germline CDR1 and CDR2 sequences are SGHRS and YFSETQ. The CDR3 sequence is 13 residues long. V dropped 8 bases and J dropped 4 bases, with 16 bases sitting between them. CDR3 nucleotides: TGCGCCAGTACGGACCTCGCTTCATACGAGCAGTACTTC. Translating gives CASTDLASYEQYF.

The chain couples TRBV4-1 to TRBJ2-3; 9 bases line up with TRBD2. The CDR3 has 18 residues. Germline values: CDR1 MGHRA, CDR2 YSYEKL. V trimming: 1 base; J trimming: 2 bases; junction bases outside the gene matches: 10. The CDR3 region is CASSQGWPAGGFTDTQYF. The CDR3 DNA is TGCGCCAGCAGCCAAGGGTGGCCGGCGGGAGGGTTCACAGATACGCAGTATTTT.

This rearrangement joins TRBV18 to TRBJ2-7; 9 bases agree with TRBD1. V was clipped by 3 bases and J by 5 bases; unmatched bases: 2. This CDR3 spans 13 amino acids. Germline V lookup: CDR1 KGHSH, CDR2 LQKENI. CDR3 DNA sequence: TGTGCCAGCTCACCCGGGACAGGGAACGAGCAGTACTTC. Protein product: CASSPGTGNEQYF. Looking up the rest from reference TRBV18 and TRBJ2-7 gives the full variable domain: NAGVMQNPRHLVRRRGQEARLRCSPMKGHSHVYWYRQLPEEGLKFMVYLQKENIIDESGMPKERFSAEFPKEGPSILRIQQVVRGDSAAYFCASSPGTGNEQYFGPGTRLTVT.

This rearrangement joins TRBV6-5 to TRBJ1-5; D gene uncertain. Germline CDR1 and CDR2: MNHEY and SVGAGI. This CDR3 comprises 15 residues. The V end was cut by 5 bases, the J end by 2 bases, with 13 bases between. The CDR3 DNA sequence: TGTGCCAGCAGTATACTAGGATACGGCAATCAGCCCCAGCATTTT. It yields the protein CASSILGYGNQPQHF.

In this sample, this clone turned up a few times. The gene calls are TRBV7-8 and TRBJ1-4; D is possibly TRBD1 (5 bases). The germline V and J ends were trimmed by 5 bases and 4 bases, with 14 bases remaining between them. The germline gives CDR1 SGHVS, CDR2 FQNEAQ. The CDR3 consists of 15 residues. In nucleotides, the CDR3 is TGTGCCAGCAGCCTCATGGGGGGGGATAATGAAAAACTGTTTTTT. Translation: CASSLMGGDNEKLFF.